One and the same sample provided the 31 T cell receptor beta chains below, sequenced in a study of cytomegalovirus exposure and HLA in healthy donors. Use of 60 Vbeta and 13 Jbeta primers characterized the PCR. Libraries were prepared by immunoSEQ multiplex PCR; TCRdb keeps only in-frame clonotypes and omits some of them. Of 150,000 or so clones in the sample, more than 60% are singletons; the top ten hold around 8.3%. The material sequenced was PBMCs. The receptors were sampled from a woman aged 40 to 49 in good health and CMV-seropositive.

This clone was found a few times. V is TRBV6-6 and J is TRBJ1-1, with 8 positions matching TRBD1. Trimming took 7 bases from V and 5 from J; bases not matched to a gene: 6. Germline values: CDR1 MNHNY, CDR2 SVGAGI (reference sequence). The CDR3 contains 13 residues. The CDR3 nucleotides are TGTGCCAGCATTGGACAGGGTAAAACTGAAGCTTTCTTT. It encodes CASIGQGKTEAFF.

Concerning this clone itself: In the same sample, other DNA sequences code for this CDR3. CDR3 residues: CASSQGQKETQYF. The CDR3 nucleotides are TGTGCCAGCTCACAGGGACAGAAAGAGACCCAGTACTTC. The rearrangement links TRBV18 to TRBJ2-5; 7 positions match TRBD1. CDR1 is KGHSH, CDR2 LQKENI, per germline. This CDR3 has 13 amino acids. Germline trimming cut 4 bases from V and 3 bases from J; bases unmatched to any gene: 2.

With respect to this clone: Other DNA sequences in the sample encode the same CDR3. The chain recombines TRBV29-1 with TRBJ1-5; perhaps TRBD1 as D (5 bases). The CDR3 is 13 amino acids. Per germline, CDR1 SQVTM and CDR2 ANQGSEA. V lost 4 bases and J lost 0, with 7 bases in between. CDR3 in DNA: TGCAGCGTTGGGCAGGGTAGCAATCAGCCCCAGCATTTT. Translating it yields CSVGQGSNQPQHF.

This rearrangement joins TRBV28 to TRBJ2-2; D uncertain. Trimming shortened V by 4 bases and J by 4 bases, and 13 bases separated the two germline ends. CDR1 and CDR2 (germline): MDHEN, SYDVKM. This CDR3 is 15 amino acids long. The CDR3 loop reads CASSSSQRLTGELFF. Written as DNA, the CDR3 is TGTGCCAGCAGTTCCTCCCAACGACTCACCGGGGAGCTGTTTTTT.

The rearrangement links TRBV5-1 to TRBJ2-7; D unresolved. The CDR3 contains 12 residues. Looked up from germline, CDR1 is SGHRS and CDR2 is YFSETQ. With 0 bases removed from V and 3 bases from J, the gap between germline ends came to 4 bases. The chain's CDR3 is CASSLDIYEQYF. CDR3 in DNA: TGCGCCAGCAGCTTGGATATCTACGAGCAGTACTTC. Combining the CDR3 with reference TRBV5-1 and TRBJ2-7 gives the whole variable domain KAGVTQTPRYLIKTRGQQVTLSCSPISGHRSVSWYQQTPGQGLQFLFEYFSETQRNKGNFPGRFSGRQFSNSRSEMNVSTLELGDSALYLCASSLDIYEQYFGPGTRLTVT.

This clone has just a few counts. This chain connects TRBV27 to TRBJ2-1, with D possibly TRBD2 on 7 matching bases. This CDR3 is built from 15 residues. Germline loops: CDR1 MNHEY, CDR2 SMNVEV (reference sequence). V lost 8 bases, J lost 2 bases, and 16 bases lay in between. CDR3 in amino acids: CASLPGGGPYNEQFF. CDR3 in DNA: TGTGCCAGCCTACCGGGGGGCGGCCCCTACAATGAGCAGTTCTTC.

The V gene is TRBV9, the J gene TRBJ1-2; D is unresolved. The CDR3 sequence is 12 residues long. The V end was cut by 2 bases, the J end by 8 bases, with 10 bases between. CDR1 SGDLS and CDR2 YYNGEE come from the germline V gene. CDR3 nucleotides: TGTGCCAGCAGCGTCCCTAGCGAAGGCTACACCTTC. This codes for CASSVPSEGYTF. Filled out from reference TRBV9 and TRBJ1-2, the complete variable domain reads DSGVTQTPKHLITATGQRVTLRCSPRSGDLSVYWYQQSLDQGLQFLIQYYNGEERAKGNILERFSAQQFPDLHSELNLSSLELGDSALYFCASSVPSEGYTFGSGTRLTVV.

This clone was seen only a few times. The chain links TRBV11-1 to TRBJ2-7; D call uncertain. The CDR3 runs 12 residues. V shed 5 bases and J shed 0 bases, with 5 bases lying between them. The germline gives CDR1 SGHAT, CDR2 FQDESV (reference sequence). The chain's CDR3 is CASSPNSYEQYF. In nucleotides, the CDR3 is TGTGCCAGCAGCCCAAACTCCTACGAGCAGTACTTC.

This clone occurred a few times. Here the CDR3 reads CAGGGRETQYF. The CDR3 coding sequence is TGTGCAGGGGGGGGCCGGGAGACCCAGTACTTC. This chain connects TRBV5-8 to TRBJ2-5; the D gene is possibly TRBD2 (7 bases). Germline V CDR1 and CDR2: SGHTS, YDEGEE. This CDR3 has 11 residues.

This chain connects TRBV11-2 to TRBJ2-1; TRBD2 aligns across 7 bases. There are 17 residues in the CDR3. CDR1 is SGHAT and CDR2 is FQNNGV in the germline V gene. Losses at the gene ends were 2 bases for V and 2 bases for J; bases not matched to a gene: 9. CDR3 loop: CASSLIIWREPYNEQFF. DNA for the CDR3: TGTGCCAGCAGCTTAATCATCTGGCGGGAGCCCTACAATGAGCAGTTCTTC.

In this sample, this clone turned up once. CDR3 amino acids: CASSLRGSGSRNEQFF. CDR3 coding DNA: TGTGCCAGCAGCCTCCGAGGTAGCGGGAGTCGCAATGAGCAGTTCTTC. V and J are TRBV11-2 and TRBJ2-1, with 9 bases fitting TRBD2. The CDR3 totals 16 residues. CDR1 is SGHAT, CDR2 FQNNGV, per germline. The V and J ends lost 5 bases and 6 bases, in that order; junction bases with no gene match: 11.

The chain recombines TRBV28 with TRBJ1-2; no reliable D call. This CDR3 is built from 11 residues. With 1 base removed from V and 7 bases from J, the gap between germline ends came to 4 bases. Germline CDR1 and CDR2: MDHEN and SYDVKM. The DNA of the CDR3 is TGTGCCAGCAGTTTATCGTGTGGCTACACCTTC. It specifies CASSLSCGYTF.

Worth noting for this clone: One junction end disagrees with the germline gene, perhaps due to a read error. This sequence joins TRBV5-1 and TRBJ2-5, with no clear D. The CDR3 is 11 amino acids. Germline V gives CDR1 SGHRS, CDR2 YFSETQ. The CDR3 loop reads CASSLPGSSDF. The DNA of the CDR3 is TGCGCCAGCAGCTTGCCTGGTAGCTCGGACTTC.

V gene TRBV28 combines with J gene TRBJ2-1; D is unclear. The CDR3 covers 13 residues. The V gene lost 5 bases and the J gene lost 8 bases, with 13 bases spanning the gap. Germline CDR1 is MDHEN and CDR2 is SYDVKM. The chain's CDR3 is CASSAPVVDEQFF. In nucleotides, the CDR3 is TGTGCCAGCAGTGCCCCTGTCGTAGATGAGCAGTTCTTC.

This clone was seen only a few times. This chain connects TRBV11-2 to TRBJ1-3; the D is unclear. The CDR3 length is 15 residues. V lost 3 bases and J 1 base, leaving 10 bases between the germline ends. Per germline, CDR1 SGHAT and CDR2 FQNNGV. The CDR3 region is CASSFSRDSGNTIYF. Here the CDR3 DNA reads TGTGCCAGCAGCTTTTCCCGAGATTCTGGAAACACCATATATTTT.

J is TRBJ2-2 and V is TRBV19, with 11 bases identical to TRBD1. With V trimmed by 8 bases and J by 7 bases, 6 bases remained unmatched. Germline values: CDR1 LNHDA, CDR2 SQIVND (reference sequence). CDR3 size: 14 residues. CDR3 loop: CASSRDRGGGELFF. The DNA of the CDR3 is TGTGCCAGTTCACGGGACAGGGGGGGCGGGGAGCTGTTTTTT.

V is TRBV5-1 and J is TRBJ2-3; 9 nucleotides line up with TRBD2. CDR3 length: 18 amino acids. Per the germline V gene, CDR1 is SGHRS and CDR2 is YFSETQ. The V segment lost 0 bases and the J segment 7 bases; nucleotides outside the gene matches: 15. This CDR3 reads CASSLGRPSGTISNTQYF. DNA for the CDR3: TGCGCCAGCAGCTTGGGTCGGCCTAGCGGGACTATTTCCAATACGCAGTATTTT.

The chain is built from TRBV7-9 and TRBJ2-2, with D maybe TRBD2 (5 bases). The CDR3 is 15 residues long. V was pared by 4 bases and J by 8 bases, with 17 bases between. The germline gives CDR1 SEHNR, CDR2 FQNEAQ (reference sequence). This CDR3 reads CASSSRASSRGELFF. Written as DNA, the CDR3 is TGTGCCAGCAGCTCGCGGGCCTCCAGCAGAGGGGAGCTGTTTTTT.

J is TRBJ2-7 and V is TRBV6-1; TRBD2 aligns across 7 bases. The CDR3 totals 14 residues. Looked up from germline, CDR1 is MNHNS and CDR2 is SASEGT. V shed 2 bases and J 3 bases; nucleotides not matched to a gene: 4. The CDR3 reads CASSESGRIYEQYF. CDR3 sequence (DNA): TGTGCCAGCAGTGAATCCGGGAGGATCTACGAGCAGTACTTC.

The chain is built from TRBV5-8 and TRBJ2-5; 13 bases match TRBD2. Per germline, CDR1 SGHTS and CDR2 YDEGEE. The CDR3 is made up of 19 amino acids. With 2 bases clipped from V and 5 bases from J, the junction kept 15 bases outside the gene matches. The CDR3 loop reads CASSLTFGLAGAVKETQYF. CDR3 nucleotide sequence: TGTGCCAGCAGCTTAACCTTCGGACTAGCGGGAGCGGTTAAGGAGACCCAGTACTTC.

The CDR3 sequence is CASRLFTEAFF. As DNA, the CDR3 is TGTGCCAGCCGACTCTTCACTGAAGCTTTCTTT. The gene calls are TRBV19 and TRBJ1-1; D unclear. Trimming removed 9 bases at V and 4 bases at J, with 9 bases between. Germline V gene lookup returns CDR1 LNHDA and CDR2 SQIVND (reference sequence). This CDR3 is 11 amino acids long.

This chain joins TRBV20-1 and TRBJ1-2; 7 nucleotides match TRBD1. The germline CDR1 and CDR2 sequences are DFQATT and SNEGSKA (reference sequence). The CDR3 length is 11 residues. V shed 4 bases and J 8 bases; nucleotides not matched to a gene: 4. The CDR3 coding sequence is TGCAGTGCTAAACAGGGGCGAGGCTACACCTTC. It specifies CSAKQGRGYTF.

The CDR3 reads CASTRTDTGELFF. The CDR3 coding sequence is TGTGCCAGTACCAGGACTGATACCGGGGAGCTGTTTTTT. V gene TRBV19 combines with J gene TRBJ2-2, with a tentative D call TRBD2 (5 bases). The germline gives CDR1 LNHDA, CDR2 SQIVND (reference sequence). There are 13 residues in the CDR3. Trimming stripped 7 bases from V and 5 bases from J, with 11 bases between.

The chain links TRBV29-1 to TRBJ1-2; D is perhaps TRBD1 (5 bases). The CDR3 loop spans 14 amino acids. The V end lost 4 bases, the J end lost 4 bases, and 16 bases lay between the germline ends. CDR1 and CDR2 from the germline V gene are SQVTM and ANQGSEA. CDR3 DNA sequence: TGCAGCGTTGGCGGGGGTGGGGATCGCTATGGCTACACCTTC. It specifies CSVGGGGDRYGYTF. The full variable domain, rest sourced from reference TRBV29-1 and TRBJ1-2, is SAVISQKPSRDICQRGTSLTIQCQVDSQVTMMFWYRQQPGQSLTLIATANQGSEATYESGFVIDKFPISRPNLTFSTLTVSNMSPEDSSIYLCSVGGGGDRYGYTFGSGTRLTVV.

This clone was detected ten times or more. The rearrangement uses TRBV6-5 and TRBJ1-1; the D is unclear. Germline V gene sequence: CDR1 MNHEY, CDR2 SVGAGI. This CDR3 spans 12 amino acids. V lost 2 bases and J lost 7, with 8 bases in between. For the CDR3, the DNA is TGTGCCAGCAGTTACGGGCGGGTTGAAGCTTTCTTT. It translates to CASSYGRVEAFF.

The V and J genes are TRBV7-9 and TRBJ1-5; 9 bases map to TRBD1. Germline CDR1 is SEHNR and CDR2 is FQNEAQ (reference sequence). V lost 3 bases to trimming and J lost 4 bases; unmatched junction nucleotides: 4. CDR3 length equals 15 residues. CDR3 in amino acids: CASSLGQGFNQPQHF. The CDR3 region has the DNA TGTGCCAGCAGCTTGGGACAGGGTTTTAATCAGCCCCAGCATTTT.

The J gene is TRBJ1-1, the V gene TRBV6-6; 7 bases are a match to TRBD1. Germline CDR1 is MNHNY and CDR2 is SVGAGI (reference sequence). With V trimmed by 5 bases and J by 0 bases, 6 bases remained unmatched. CDR3 length: 15 amino acids. CDR3 DNA sequence: TGTGCCAGCAGTGATCCGGGACAGATGAACACTGAAGCTTTCTTT. Protein sequence: CASSDPGQMNTEAFF.

The chain is built from TRBV5-1 and TRBJ1-1; TRBD1 is a possible D gene (5 bases). The V end was cut by 1 base, the J end by 0 bases, with 10 bases between. From germline, CDR1 is SGHRS and CDR2 YFSETQ. CDR3 length equals 15 residues. The CDR3 DNA follows: TGCGCCAGCAGCTTGACAGGAGGGGTGAACACTGAAGCTTTCTTT. Translated, it gives CASSLTGGVNTEAFF.

V is TRBV23-1 and J is TRBJ1-1; tentatively, D is TRBD1 (6 bases). TRBV23-1 is sorted into the ORF group, with uncertain function. This CDR3 has 15 residues. V was clipped by 0 bases and J by 5 bases, with 13 bases between them. The CDR3 protein is CASSQSSGTITEAFF. CDR3 coding DNA: TGCGCCAGCAGTCAATCGTCAGGGACAATAACTGAAGCTTTCTTT.

This chain links TRBV6-5 with TRBJ2-5, with 11 bases that match TRBD2. This CDR3 has 15 residues. Trimming took 5 bases from V and 2 from J; bases not matched to a gene: 4. The germline V gene encodes CDR1 MNHEY and CDR2 SVGAGI. The CDR3 DNA follows: TGTGCCAGCAGTGGCTTAGCGGGAGGGCAAGAGACCCAGTACTTC. Amino acid sequence: CASSGLAGGQETQYF.

Notes on this clone: Other DNA sequences within the sample encode an identical CDR3. The chain combines TRBV27 with TRBJ2-5, with a possible D match to TRBD2 (6 bases). V was shortened by 5 bases and J by 5 bases, with 18 bases between the two germline ends. The germline V gene has CDR1 MNHEY and CDR2 SMNVEV (reference sequence). There are 15 residues in the CDR3. The CDR3 DNA reads as TGTGCCAGCAGTCCCTCGGCGGGGTTGGGTGAGACCCAGTACTTC. It translates to CASSPSAGLGETQYF.